This entry lists 3 T cell receptor beta chains sequenced from one sample in a study of T cells in Graves' hyperthyroidism and ophthalmopathy. RNA transcripts served as the template for amplifying TCR beta CDR3 regions. The HTBI primer set was used in a first-round RT-PCR of the TCR CDR3. TCRdb analysed the multiplex PCR reads with MiXCR anew, one entry per CDR3 protein. The sample records about 400,000 distinct CDR3 sequences, roughly 15% being singletons. Sequencing input: blood. Every receptor here comes from a woman in her thirties with Graves' ophthalmopathy.

This clonotype appeared a few times. The V call is TRBV19, the J call TRBJ2-3, with TRBD2 identical over 10 bases. V lost 1 base, J lost 5 bases, and 9 bases stayed unmatched. Germline V gene sequence: CDR1 LNHDA, CDR2 SQIVND (reference sequence). This CDR3 region has 17 residues. CDR3 region: CASSIASRLAGVDTQYF. The CDR3 coding sequence is TGTGCCAGTAGTATAGCGTCCCGACTAGCGGGTGTAGATACGCAGTATTTT.

This clonotype was recorded once. The genes are TRBV5-6 and TRBJ2-4, with D perhaps TRBD1 or TRBD2 (5 bases each). The CDR3 runs 15 residues. Germline V CDR1 and CDR2: SGHDT, YYEEEE. Trimming cost V 3 bases and J 2 bases, with 12 bases left between them. The CDR3 bases are TGTGCCAGCAGCTCCGGGACGGTGTCCAAAAACATTCAGTACTTC. Amino acid sequence: CASSSGTVSKNIQYF.

This clonotype appeared many times. The rearrangement joins TRBV3-1 to TRBJ2-5; D is perhaps TRBD1 (5 bases). CDR1 is LGHDT, CDR2 YNNKEL, per germline (reference sequence). Trimming shortened V by 4 bases and J by 2 bases, and 11 bases separated the two germline ends. This CDR3 is built from 14 residues. The CDR3 coding sequence is TGTGCCAGCAGCCCAGCAGGGATTCAAGAGACCCAGTACTTC. Its translation is CASSPAGIQETQYF.